This paragraph reports one TCR beta chain. Its antigen is undetermined. The sample comes from a study of cytomegalovirus exposure and HLA in healthy donors. Study-wide results and limits: V- and J-gene trimming of TCR beta was linked (in a later analysis) to a missense DCLRE1C variant.

Germline values: CDR1 MDHEN, CDR2 SYDVKM. The ends were cut back, 9 bases at V and 0 bases at J, with 8 bases in the middle. The CDR3 is 12 residues long. Vbeta (60) and Jbeta (13) primers were used in the PCR. Only in-frame clones appear in the TCRdb table, and some are missing; sequencing was by immunoSEQ multiplex PCR. The table records roughly 97,000 clones, more than 75% of them present only once. This clonotype originated in a middle-aged woman in good health and CMV-seronegative. Sequenced sample: PBMCs. This sequence joins TRBV28 and TRBJ1-2; no definite D call. The chain's CDR3 is CASQAPNYGYTF. In nucleotides, the CDR3 is TGTGCCAGTCAGGCTCCTAACTATGGCTACACCTTC.